Reported below is one T cell receptor (beta chain). Its antigen remains unidentified. In TCRdb, the 5' RACE reads were re-called with MiXCR into one record per CDR3 protein. Of under 350,000 distinct CDR3 sequences listed, roughly 17% were seen once; the top ten hold 22%. This sample was taken from a study of T-cell memory formation after mild COVID-19. Study in general: Largely, TCR clusters stayed within a single donor. Study conclusions and caveats: Clones that contracted from day 15 to 85 were balanced CD4/CD8, while later expanders leaned CD4+.

The origin of this receptor is a man between 18 and 35 years old who had mild COVID-19 (a few samples of this study predate the infection). Cell type and time point are not known. Sequenced sample: PBMCs or a T cell subset sorted from them (not recorded which).

This CDR3 reads CASSQGYDWGSYEQYF. Here the CDR3 DNA reads TGTGCCAGCAGCCAAGGGTACGACTGGGGGTCCTACGAGCAGTACTTC. V and J are TRBV3-1 and TRBJ2-7; D is possibly TRBD1 or TRBD2 (5 bases each). Per the germline V gene, CDR1 is LGHDT and CDR2 is YNNKEL (reference sequence). Trimming pared 1 base from V and 1 base from J, leaving 14 bases between. The CDR3 contains 16 residues.